The 30 T cell receptor beta chains reported below all come from one sample, sequenced in a study of T-cell reconstitution after alpha-beta-depleted transplantation in children (dated by TCRdb to 2015 to 2016). Library preparation was by PCR. The sequencing machine was an Illumina HiSeq 2500. To normalize quantification of the TCRbeta repertoire, the TCR libraries were built with molecular barcoding that relied on unique molecular identifiers. In TCRdb, the public reads were trimmed at Q25 with fastp and aligned with MiXCR, with productive beta chains retained. Rows merge per CDR3 protein into single entries with the most common DNA and genes. The sample table lists hundreds of thousands of distinct CDR3 sequences, roughly 17% of them with a count of one. Approximately 1% of the sample is in the top ten clones. Source: PBMCs from the stem cell graft donor, taken from the stem cell graft. Receptor source: a human donor who donated a stem cell graft to a child with acute myeloid leukemia.

Notes on this clonotype: A much more abundant neighbour one base away suggests this may be a read error. The V gene is TRBV20-1, the J gene TRBJ2-1; 8 nucleotides match TRBD2. Germline V gene data show CDR1 as DFQATT and CDR2 as SNEGSKA (reference sequence). The CDR3 consists of 16 residues. V shed 3 bases, J shed 3 bases, and the junction held 10 bases outside the gene matches. The CDR3 DNA reads as TGCAGTGCTAGGGGGGTGGGCGGGAGGTGCTACAATGAGCAGTTCTTC. Translated: CSARGVGGRCYNEQFF.

This clonotype was observed many times. This chain links TRBV10-3 with TRBJ1-1; 9 nucleotides align to TRBD1. With 0 bases clipped from V and 6 bases from J, the junction kept 11 bases outside the gene matches. The germline CDR1 and CDR2 sequences are ENHRY and SYGVKD. CDR3 size: 17 residues. CDR3 protein: CAISESGTGRRRPEAFF. CDR3 nucleotide sequence: TGTGCCATCAGTGAGTCCGGGACAGGGCGGAGGAGACCTGAAGCTTTCTTT.

This clonotype was picked up many times. This chain links TRBV27 with TRBJ2-5, with 7 bases lining up with TRBD2. The CDR3 is made up of 14 amino acids. With V trimmed by 4 bases and J by 8 bases, 10 bases remained unmatched. CDR1 is MNHEY and CDR2 is SMNVEV in the germline V gene (reference sequence). The CDR3 DNA sequence: TGTGCCAGCAGTTCCCAAGGGGAGGGAACAACCCAGTACTTC. As protein: CASSSQGEGTTQYF.

This clonotype was picked up a small number of times. This sequence joins TRBV27 and TRBJ2-2, with D perhaps matching TRBD2 (5 bases). Germline CDR1 and CDR2: MNHEY and SMNVEV (reference sequence). The CDR3 is 16 amino acids. The V and J ends lost 7 bases and 0 bases respectively, with 15 bases between them. CDR3 residues: CASNVAGGPNTGELFF. The CDR3 DNA sequence: TGTGCCAGCAACGTTGCTGGCGGGCCGAACACCGGGGAGCTGTTTTTT.

In its sample, this clonotype was seen a few times. CDR3 bases: TGCAGTGCTAGCGACAGGGGAGGGCTCCAAGAGACCCAGTACTTC. This codes for CSASDRGGLQETQYF. The rearrangement joins TRBV20-1 to TRBJ2-5; D perhaps matches TRBD1 (8 bases). V was shortened by 3 bases and J by 1 base, with 15 bases between the two germline ends. CDR1 is DFQATT, CDR2 SNEGSKA, per germline (reference sequence). CDR3 length equals 15 residues.

This clonotype appeared a few times. CDR3 nucleotides: TGTGCCTGGAGGGAACCGGGGGTAGAAAGAAGAAACACCATATATTTT. Its translation: CAWREPGVERRNTIYF. The chain carries TRBV30 and TRBJ1-3; possible D gene TRBD1, 5 bases. CDR3 length: 16 amino acids. Germline loops: CDR1 GTSNPN, CDR2 SVGIG (reference sequence). Trimming took 3 bases from V and 5 from J, leaving 20 bases between them. The entire variable domain, with the rest obtained from reference TRBV30 and TRBJ1-3, is as follows: SQTIHQWPATLVQPVGSPLSLECTVEGTSNPNLYWYRQAAGRGLQLLFYSVGIGQISSEVPQNLSASRPQDRQFILSSKKLLLSDSGFYLCAWREPGVERRNTIYFGEGSWLTVV.

This clonotype was found many times. The chain employs TRBV20-1 and TRBJ1-4; no clear D gene. V was clipped by 0 bases and J by 8 bases, with 10 bases between them. CDR3 length: 13 residues. CDR1 and CDR2 (germline): DFQATT, SNEGSKA (reference sequence). The CDR3 loop is CSARDGEEEKLFF. CDR3 sequence (DNA): TGCAGTGCTAGAGATGGGGAGGAGGAAAAACTGTTTTTT.

This clonotype was recorded a few times. The rearrangement links TRBV29-1 to TRBJ1-2; tentative D call: TRBD1 (5 bases). CDR3 length: 11 amino acids. The V gene lost 5 bases and the J gene lost 4 bases, with 8 bases spanning the gap. Germline CDR1 and CDR2: SQVTM and ANQGSEA. CDR3 region: CSVPQGYGYTF. CDR3 DNA: TGCAGCGTTCCCCAGGGCTATGGCTACACCTTC.

This clonotype has more than one count but fewer than ten. The chain joins TRBV7-2 to TRBJ2-5; 9 bases align to TRBD2. CDR1 is SGHTA and CDR2 is FQGNSA in the germline V gene. The CDR3 spans 16 residues. J lost 4 bases, V lost 1 base, and 7 bases had no gene match. CDR3 loop: CASSLVGLAGAETQYF. CDR3 nucleotide sequence: TGTGCCAGCAGCTTAGTCGGGTTAGCGGGGGCAGAGACCCAGTACTTC.

The chain links TRBV30 to TRBJ2-2, with D hard to call. This CDR3 spans 12 amino acids. The germline V and J ends were trimmed by 0 bases and 7 bases, with 6 bases remaining between them. Per germline, CDR1 GTSNPN and CDR2 SVGIG (reference sequence). DNA for the CDR3: TGTGCCTGGAGTGTACTGGGCGGGGAGCTGTTTTTT. This encodes CAWSVLGGELFF.

This clonotype was found a few times. This chain links TRBV24-1 with TRBJ2-5; D is unclear. Germline V gene lookup returns CDR1 KGHDR and CDR2 SFDVKD. The CDR3 is made up of 15 amino acids. V gave up 0 bases and J gave up 1 base, with 8 bases separating them. CDR3 amino acids: CATSDLGGSQETQYF. The CDR3 DNA follows: TGTGCCACCAGTGATTTGGGCGGCAGCCAAGAGACCCAGTACTTC.

V gene TRBV7-3 combines with J gene TRBJ2-2; 10 nucleotides match TRBD1. CDR3 length: 18 residues. Germline V lookup: CDR1 SGHTA, CDR2 FQGTGA. The junction had 4 bases not matched to a gene; V was cut back by 0 bases and J by 0 bases. CDR3 sequence: CASSLTGQGIANTGELFF. The CDR3 nucleotides read TGTGCCAGCAGCTTAACGGGACAGGGGATCGCGAACACCGGGGAGCTGTTTTTT. Based on the CDR3 plus reference TRBV7-3 and TRBJ2-2, the full variable domain is GAGVSQTPSNKVTEKGKYVELRCDPISGHTALYWYRQSLGQGPEFLIYFQGTGAADDSGLPNDRFFAVRPEGSVSTLKIQRTERGDSAVYLCASSLTGQGIANTGELFFGEGSRLTVL.

This clonotype was seen ten or more times. This chain links TRBV20-1 with TRBJ2-2; tentative D call: TRBD1 (5 bases). The CDR3 extends over 15 amino acids. The germline V and J ends were trimmed by 6 bases and 1 base, with 15 bases remaining between them. Looked up from germline, CDR1 is DFQATT and CDR2 is SNEGSKA (reference sequence). DNA for the CDR3: TGCAGTGCCCCCCGAAGGGGTGGGAACACCGGGGAGCTGTTTTTT. Its translation is CSAPRRGGNTGELFF.

This clonotype was counted at least ten times. This chain joins TRBV15 and TRBJ1-4, with D maybe TRBD1 (6 bases). Germline V gene sequence: CDR1 LNHNV, CDR2 YYDKDF (reference sequence). The V gene lost 0 bases and the J gene lost 0 bases, with 8 bases spanning the gap. The CDR3 spans 16 residues. The CDR3 nucleotides read TGTGCCACCAGCAGAGATTGGACAGCAACTAATGAAAAACTGTTTTTT. Encoded protein: CATSRDWTATNEKLFF.

In regard to this clonotype: It may be a read error: a sequence one base away is much more abundant. No conserved phenylalanine or tryptophan is present at the end of the CDR3, so a read error is the likely explanation. The V and J genes are TRBV20-1 and TRBJ1-2, with D tentatively TRBD1 (6 bases). The CDR3 contains 10 residues. Germline V gene lookup returns CDR1 DFQATT and CDR2 SNEGSKA (reference sequence). V gave up 4 bases and J gave up 6 bases, with 6 bases separating them. The CDR3 sequence: CSATGDGYTS. Here the CDR3 DNA reads TGCAGTGCTACAGGGGATGGCTACACCTCC.

This clonotype was found a few times. The chain has TRBV20-1 and TRBJ2-1; perhaps TRBD2 as D (6 bases). Germline V lookup: CDR1 DFQATT, CDR2 SNEGSKA (reference sequence). The CDR3 runs 14 residues. Trimming shortened V by 1 base and J by 5 bases, and 12 bases separated the two germline ends. The DNA for the CDR3 is TGCAGTGCTAGAGGGCGGGGCGGAAACAATGAGCAGTTCTTC. This sequence encodes CSARGRGGNNEQFF.

This clonotype was detected many times. The rearrangement uses TRBV5-1 and TRBJ2-1, with D perhaps matching TRBD1 or TRBD2 (5 bases each). Trimming left V 2 bases short and J 5 bases short, with 11 bases between. The CDR3 has 14 amino acids. Germline loops: CDR1 SGHRS, CDR2 YFSETQ. The CDR3 DNA sequence: TGCGCCAGCAGCTTCCCGGGACCGGACAATGAGCAGTTCTTC. This translates into CASSFPGPDNEQFF.

This clonotype was detected ten times or more. The V and J genes are TRBV6-5 and TRBJ2-3, with 9 bases aligning to TRBD2. J lost 0 bases, V lost 0 bases, and 7 bases had no gene match. CDR3 length equals 18 residues. Germline CDR1 reads MNHEY; CDR2 reads SVGAGI. CDR3 loop: CASSYSAGGSRSTDTQYF. The CDR3, as DNA: TGTGCCAGCAGTTACTCTGCGGGGGGGTCCCGGAGCACAGATACGCAGTATTTT.

The table lists this clonotype with a few counts. The V gene is TRBV15, the J gene TRBJ1-3, with D possibly being TRBD1 (5 bases). CDR1 and CDR2 from the germline V gene are LNHNV and YYDKDF (reference sequence). V lost 2 bases and J 4 bases, leaving 15 bases between the germline ends. The CDR3 runs 16 residues. The CDR3 loop is CATSRTTQGSGNTIYF. The CDR3 DNA sequence: TGTGCCACCAGCAGAACTACCCAGGGTTCAGGAAACACCATATATTTT.

The sample holds a few counts of this clonotype. The chain combines TRBV10-3 with TRBJ2-3, with 10 positions matching TRBD2. The V gene end was trimmed by 0 bases and the J gene end by 2 bases; junction bases not matched to a gene: 8. The CDR3 is 18 amino acids. The germline gives CDR1 ENHRY, CDR2 SYGVKD. In DNA form, the CDR3 reads TGTGCCATCAGTGAGTCGAGGACTAGCGGTGCCTCCACAGATACGCAGTATTTT. The encoded protein is CAISESRTSGASTDTQYF.

Only a few counts were recorded for this clonotype. The gene calls are TRBV7-2 and TRBJ2-3; 9 bases agree with TRBD2. Germline CDR1 reads SGHTA; CDR2 reads FQGNSA. The CDR3 is 16 residues long. With V trimmed by 3 bases and J by 4 bases, 8 bases remained unmatched. The CDR3: CASSFLGGLASDTQYF. The CDR3 DNA reads as TGTGCCAGCAGCTTCCTAGGGGGACTAGCCTCAGATACGCAGTATTTT.

The chain has TRBV7-8 and TRBJ2-3, with D tentatively TRBD1 or TRBD2 (5 bases each). The CDR3 runs to 16 residues. Germline CDR1 is SGHVS and CDR2 is FQNEAQ. Between the trimmed V and J ends, which lost 8 bases and 3 bases, there was a span of 21 bases. CDR3: CASGRHFLGPTDTQYF. The CDR3 bases are TGTGCCAGCGGAAGACATTTTCTGGGACCAACAGATACGCAGTATTTT.

This clonotype was recorded at least ten times. This chain joins TRBV5-6 and TRBJ1-6; D remains unclear. Germline V gene data show CDR1 as SGHDT and CDR2 as YYEEEE. The V and J ends lost 2 bases and 8 bases respectively, with 11 bases between them. This CDR3 is 14 amino acids long. Here the CDR3 DNA reads TGTGCCAGCAGCTTTCGAGGACCTGATTCACCCCTCCACTTT. Translating gives CASSFRGPDSPLHF.

The gene calls are TRBV7-9 and TRBJ2-7; no clear D. V lost 5 bases to trimming and J lost 5 bases, with 13 bases between them. Looked up from germline, CDR1 is SEHNR and CDR2 is FQNEAQ (reference sequence). This CDR3 contains 13 residues. The CDR3, as DNA: TGTGCCAGCAGCCCGTCCGAAACCCACGAGCAGTACGTC. It is translated as CASSPSETHEQYV.

Many counts were recorded for this clonotype. V gene TRBV20-1 combines with J gene TRBJ1-3; the match to TRBD1 covers 7 bases. Looked up from germline, CDR1 is DFQATT and CDR2 is SNEGSKA (reference sequence). Unmatched junction bases numbered 7, after V lost 3 bases and J lost 2 bases. The CDR3 extends over 15 amino acids. The CDR3: CSARSEQGTGNTIYF. In DNA form, the CDR3 reads TGCAGTGCTAGGAGCGAACAGGGGACTGGAAACACCATATATTTT.

Turning to this clonotype: Relative to the germline gene, one junction end is altered; a read error may explain this. The V gene is TRBV3-1, the J gene TRBJ1-2; the D is unclear. The CDR3 length is 15 residues. In germline, CDR1 is LGHDT, CDR2 YNNKEL (reference sequence). Here the CDR3 reads CASSLDGHAYYGYTF. In nucleotides, the CDR3 is TGTGCCAGCAGCCTTGACGGCCACGCTTACTATGGGTACACCTTC. Using reference TRBV3-1 and TRBJ1-2 for the parts outside the CDR3, the full variable domain is DTAVSQTPKYLVTQMGNDKSIKCEQNLGHDTMYWYKQDSKKFLKIMFSYNNKELIINETVPNRFSPKSPDKAHLNLHINSLELGDSAVYFCASSLDGHAYYGYTFGSGTRLTVV.

CDR3 protein: CASSPLETYNEQFF. CDR3 nucleotide sequence: TGTGCCAGCAGCCCCCTTGAAACCTACAATGAGCAGTTCTTC. The chain has TRBV3-1 and TRBJ2-1; D gene unclear. Germline V gene lookup returns CDR1 LGHDT and CDR2 YNNKEL (reference sequence). V lost 4 bases and J lost 2, with 9 bases in between. CDR3 length: 14 amino acids.

This clonotype was counted between two and nine times. The chain couples TRBV12-3 or TRBV12-4 to TRBJ2-7, with D perhaps matching TRBD1 or TRBD2 (5 bases each). The CDR3 spans 15 residues. V lost 1 base and J lost 2, with 12 bases in between. The CDR3 DNA is TGTGCCAGCAGTTTAGGGGGGAAAGGGGCCTACGAGCAGTACTTC. It specifies CASSLGGKGAYEQYF.

In this sample, this clonotype turned up many times. V is TRBV20-1 and J is TRBJ2-3, with TRBD2 matching 9 bases. V was pared by 0 bases and J by 5 bases, with 9 bases of the junction left unmatched. The CDR3 loop spans 16 amino acids. Germline-derived CDR1 and CDR2 are DFQATT and SNEGSKA (reference sequence). The CDR3 DNA reads as TGCAGTGCTAGAGATTGGGCGGGGGGGCCGGTAGATACGCAGTATTTT. It specifies CSARDWAGGPVDTQYF.

This chain joins TRBV12-3 or TRBV12-4 and TRBJ2-1; 15 bases are a match to TRBD2. V dropped 4 bases and J dropped 4; count of bases not matched to a gene: 14. The CDR3 covers 20 residues. The CDR3, as DNA: TGTGCCAGCAGTTCTCCGGGACTAGCGGGGGGCCGGGGAGGGTACAATGAGCAGTTCTTC. As protein: CASSSPGLAGGRGGYNEQFF.